This T cell receptor beta chain emerged from a study of cytomegalovirus exposure and HLA in healthy donors. PCR used 60 Vbeta primers and 13 Jbeta primers. Assay: immunoSEQ multiplex PCR; the TCRdb copy retains only in-frame clones and omits some. The sample consists of hundreds of thousands of clones, around 80% of them appearing once. This clone has only one observation. The germline V gene has CDR1 LGHNT and CDR2 FRNRAP. V lost 6 bases, J lost 7 bases, and 15 bases lay in between. CDR3 length: 14 amino acids. The chain has TRBV12-5 and TRBJ2-2, with D possibly matching TRBD2 (6 bases). Sequences were obtained from PBMCs. The TCR originated in a boy aged 5 to 17 in good health and CMV-seronegative. In nucleotides, the CDR3 is TGTGCTAGTGGCCGGACATGGGGAGGCGGGGAGCTGTTTTTT. It translates to CASGRTWGGGELFF.